The TCR beta chain under discussion was sequenced for a study of post-analysis software for immune sequencing data. Study in general: Some patients lacked subtype; others had relapsing-remitting, secondary progressive or progressive-relapsing disease. Overall study results and limits: With F measure, samples from one preparation batch clustered together strongly. Higher frequency in patients than in controls was seen for roughly five TRBV segments, with TRBV5-6, TRBV5-1 and TRBV20-1 among them.

The TCR beta cDNA libraries contained unique molecular identifiers. TCRdb re-analysed the PCR reads in MiXCR, keeping a single row per CDR3 protein. The table has roughly 800,000 distinct CDR3 sequences, about 43% seen once. V lost 1 base and J 4 bases, leaving 8 bases between the germline ends. This CDR3 has 14 amino acids. The germline V gene encodes CDR1 SGHVS and CDR2 FNYEAQ. This clonotype was found a few times. Its target is not known. The sample consisted of blood. The receptor was isolated from a girl aged 5 to 17 with multiple sclerosis. This chain uses TRBV7-6 with TRBJ2-4; no reliable D call. CDR3 in amino acids: CASSLGAQKNIQYF. The CDR3 region has the DNA TGTGCCAGCAGCTTAGGAGCCCAGAAAAACATTCAGTACTTC.